The 25 T cell receptor beta chains below all came from one sample that was sequenced in a study of sequential checkpoint blockade in melanoma. The method was immunoSEQ multiplex PCR; TCRdb's version includes in-frame clones alone and lacks a portion of them. The sample records some 17,000 clones, 69% being singletons. Stated treatment: randomized to nivolumab then ipilimumab (arm A) or the reverse (arm B). This specimen was CD8+ T cells sorted from blood (inferred from file names), taken from a patient given nivolumab and ipilimumab in sequence. These TCRs come from a human donor with melanoma.

CDR3 sequence (DNA): TGTGCCAGCAGCCCATCGACAGGGAGAGGCTACGAGCAGTACTTC. It encodes CASSPSTGRGYEQYF. The rearrangement uses TRBV9 and TRBJ2-7, with 7 nucleotides matching TRBD1. Germline CDR1 and CDR2: SGDLS and YYNGEE. The CDR3 loop spans 15 amino acids. J gave up 3 bases and V 4 bases, and 10 bases lay outside the gene matches.

The chain couples TRBV5-4 to TRBJ2-2; D is undetermined. Germline V lookup: CDR1 SGHNT, CDR2 YYREEE (reference sequence). Trimming took off 0 bases at V and 5 bases at J, with 5 bases between the two ends. The CDR3 is 13 amino acids. CDR3: CASSLAVTGELFF. DNA for the CDR3: TGTGCCAGCAGCTTGGCCGTAACCGGGGAGCTGTTTTTT.

The V and J genes are TRBV7-8 and TRBJ2-7; a weak D match, TRBD1 (5 bases). Deletions cut 5 bases from V and 1 base from J, with 12 bases between. This CDR3 spans 14 amino acids. Germline values: CDR1 SGHVS, CDR2 FQNEAQ. CDR3 residues: CASSPEDKSYEQYF. The CDR3 nucleotides are TGTGCCAGCAGCCCAGAGGACAAGTCCTACGAGCAGTACTTC. The full variable domain, completed using reference TRBV7-8 and TRBJ2-7, is GAGVSQSPRYKVAKRGQDVALRCDPISGHVSLFWYQQALGQGPEFLTYFQNEAQLDKSGLPSDRFFAERPEGSVSTLKIQRTQQEDSAVYLCASSPEDKSYEQYFGPGTRLTVT.

CDR3 sequence: CASSYAQELANYGYTF. Written as DNA, the CDR3 is TGTGCCAGCAGTTACGCTCAGGAACTCGCTAACTATGGCTACACCTTC. This chain connects TRBV6-5 to TRBJ1-2; D call uncertain. V was trimmed by 2 bases and J by 0 bases, leaving 13 bases between them. This CDR3 region has 16 residues. Germline-derived CDR1 and CDR2 are MNHEY and SVGAGI.

With respect to this clone: This sample also contains other DNA sequences that code for the same CDR3. V usage is TRBV5-1 and J usage is TRBJ2-7; tentative D call: TRBD1 (5 bases). Trimming shortened V by 0 bases and J by 3 bases, and 7 bases separated the two germline ends. The length of the CDR3 is 13 residues. Germline V lookup: CDR1 SGHRS, CDR2 YFSETQ. CDR3 protein: CASSLAQGYEQYF. CDR3 sequence (DNA): TGCGCCAGCAGCTTGGCCCAGGGCTACGAGCAGTACTTC. The full variable domain, completed using reference TRBV5-1 and TRBJ2-7, is KAGVTQTPRYLIKTRGQQVTLSCSPISGHRSVSWYQQTPGQGLQFLFEYFSETQRNKGNFPGRFSGRQFSNSRSEMNVSTLELGDSALYLCASSLAQGYEQYFGPGTRLTVT.

The chain combines TRBV5-1 with TRBJ1-1; D possibly corresponds to TRBD1 (6 bases). This CDR3 contains 13 residues. Germline assignment: CDR1 SGHRS and CDR2 YFSETQ. V was shortened by 5 bases and J by 2 bases, with 10 bases between the two germline ends. The CDR3 loop is CASSTGLNTEAFF. Here the CDR3 DNA reads TGCGCCAGCAGTACAGGGTTAAACACTGAAGCTTTCTTT.

The genes are TRBV6-6 and TRBJ2-7, with TRBD2 matching 10 bases. CDR1 is MNHNY and CDR2 is SVGAGI in the germline V gene (reference sequence). The CDR3 contains 15 residues. Trimming at V came to 4 bases and at J to 4 bases, leaving 7 bases not matched to a gene. In DNA form, the CDR3 reads TGTGCCAGCAGTTTCTCCGGGACTAGCGCGTACGAGCAGTACTTC. This translates into CASSFSGTSAYEQYF.

This clone is deemed medium-sized. The chain joins TRBV6-4 to TRBJ1-4; a weak D match, TRBD1 (5 bases). V was cut by 0 bases and J by 5 bases, with 10 bases left in between. This CDR3 region has 15 residues. The V gene's germline CDR1 is MRHNA and CDR2 SNTAGT. CDR3 region: CASSDSSQGNEKLFF. CDR3 DNA: TGTGCCAGCAGTGACTCAAGTCAGGGAAATGAAAAACTGTTTTTT.

The V and J genes are TRBV27 and TRBJ2-1, with TRBD1 matching 8 bases. CDR1 and CDR2 (germline): MNHEY, SMNVEV (reference sequence). The CDR3 totals 15 residues. V lost 3 bases to trimming and J lost 1 base; unmatched junction nucleotides: 2. The CDR3 nucleotides read TGTGCCAGCAGTTTTCAGGGGGCATCCTACAATGAGCAGTTCTTC. Protein product: CASSFQGASYNEQFF.

The chain is built from TRBV7-8 and TRBJ2-7; possible D gene TRBD1, 6 bases. This CDR3 contains 14 residues. Trimming removed 5 bases at V and 1 base at J, with 12 bases between. Germline CDR1 and CDR2: SGHVS and FQNEAQ. The CDR3 nucleotides are TGTGCCAGCAGCCCCGGGACACTATCCTACGAGCAGTACTTC. This sequence encodes CASSPGTLSYEQYF.

In its sample, this clone was seen a few times. This chain links TRBV6-5 with TRBJ2-7, with TRBD1 matching 7 bases. The CDR3 sequence is 12 residues long. Germline CDR1 MNHEY, CDR2 SVGAGI. V dropped 11 bases and J dropped 2; count of bases not matched to a gene: 6. CDR3 region: CAGRDSAYEQYF. The CDR3 nucleotides read TGTGCCGGCCGGGACAGTGCCTACGAGCAGTACTTC.

The chain combines TRBV28 with TRBJ1-4; 11 nucleotides line up with TRBD1. Trimming removed 4 bases from V and 8 bases from J; junction bases left unmatched: 15. The CDR3 is made up of 18 amino acids. The V gene's germline CDR1 is MDHEN and CDR2 SYDVKM. The CDR3 nucleotides read TGTGCCAGCAGTTCGTCCGGGACAGGGGGAGAGCGTCGGGAAAAACTGTTTTTT. Protein: CASSSSGTGGERREKLFF.

This clone was counted once. CDR3 amino acids: CASRGGQGVQGEFF. CDR3 in DNA: TGTGCCAGTAGGGGCGGACAGGGTGTTCAGGGGGAGTTCTTC. J is TRBJ2-1 and V is TRBV7-8; 8 bases are shared with TRBD1. V lost 9 bases and J lost 14; bases outside the gene matches: 18. CDR1 is SGHVS, CDR2 FQNEAQ, per germline. CDR3 length: 14 residues.

CDR3 sequence (DNA): TGTGCCAGCAGCTTATATTTGAACACTGAAGCTTTCTTT. Protein: CASSLYLNTEAFF. The chain uses TRBV6-5 and TRBJ1-1; D not certain. Trimming removed 6 bases at V and 0 bases at J, with 8 bases between. Germline V gene sequence: CDR1 MNHEY, CDR2 SVGAGI. The CDR3 length is 13 residues.

This clone was picked up one time. V and J are TRBV6-6 and TRBJ1-5; D possibly corresponds to TRBD1 (6 bases). CDR3 length equals 11 residues. V gave up 5 bases and J gave up 7 bases, with 6 bases separating them. Looked up from germline, CDR1 is MNHNY and CDR2 is SVGAGI (reference sequence). CDR3 residues: CASSRGQPQHF. The CDR3 coding sequence is TGTGCCAGCAGTAGGGGGCAGCCCCAGCATTTT.

The chain employs TRBV5-8 and TRBJ1-5; 7 bases map to TRBD1. Germline values: CDR1 SGHTS, CDR2 YDEGEE. V lost 6 bases, J lost 0 bases, and 12 bases stayed unmatched. The CDR3 length is 17 residues. Written as DNA, the CDR3 is TGTGCCAGCACCTACCGGGACAGCCGGGGTAGCAATCAGCCCCAGCATTTT. Protein: CASTYRDSRGSNQPQHF.

This sequence joins TRBV7-8 and TRBJ2-7; 13 bases line up with TRBD2. CDR3 length: 15 amino acids. The ends lost 5 bases at V and 5 bases at J; junction bases unmatched: 6. CDR1 and CDR2 from the germline V gene are SGHVS and FQNEAQ. CDR3 nucleotide sequence: TGTGCCAGCAGCCCTCGGACTAGCGGGAGTGACGAGCAGTACTTC. Its translation is CASSPRTSGSDEQYF.

The chain carries TRBV5-5 and TRBJ1-2, with D possibly matching TRBD1 (6 bases). Germline assignment: CDR1 SGHKS and CDR2 YYEKEE (reference sequence). Trimming removed 0 bases from V and 4 bases from J, with 13 bases in between. The CDR3 is made up of 15 amino acids. The CDR3 protein is CASSLEGGTGYGYTF. CDR3 DNA sequence: TGTGCCAGCAGCTTGGAGGGGGGGACCGGCTATGGCTACACCTTC. Using reference TRBV5-5 and TRBJ1-2 for the parts outside the CDR3, the full variable domain is DAGVTQSPTHLIKTRGQQVTLRCSPISGHKSVSWYQQVLGQGPQFIFQYYEKEERGRGNFPDRFSARQFPNYSSELNVNALLLGDSALYLCASSLEGGTGYGYTFGSGTRLTVV.

This rearrangement joins TRBV6-5 to TRBJ2-7, with D perhaps matching TRBD2 (7 bases). This CDR3 is built from 15 residues. Germline loops: CDR1 MNHEY, CDR2 SVGAGI. V gave up 5 bases and J gave up 3 bases, with 17 bases separating them. CDR3 sequence (DNA): TGTGCCAGCAGTGGTGCGGGGGCCTTCTACTACGAGCAGTACTTC. Amino acid sequence: CASSGAGAFYYEQYF.

The rearrangement uses TRBV30 and TRBJ2-7, with 8 bases matching TRBD1. Germline CDR1 and CDR2: GTSNPN and SVGIG (reference sequence). J was trimmed by 3 bases and V by 2 bases; bases with no gene match: 9. This CDR3 contains 15 residues. CDR3 DNA: TGTGCCTGGAGTTACCCCGGGACAGGTTTCTACGAGCAGTACTTC. Translated: CAWSYPGTGFYEQYF.

The V call is TRBV2, the J call TRBJ2-7; TRBD1 might be the D (5 bases). Germline CDR1 reads SNHLY; CDR2 reads FYNNEI. The CDR3 has 14 residues. Trimming removed 5 bases at V and 5 bases at J, with 16 bases between. The CDR3 loop reads CASSFGSRAHEQYF. The CDR3 DNA is TGTGCCAGCAGTTTTGGGTCCAGGGCCCACGAGCAGTACTTC.

In its sample, this clone was seen a few times. This chain links TRBV11-2 with TRBJ1-1; TRBD1 might be the D (6 bases). Germline V gene data show CDR1 as SGHAT and CDR2 as FQNNGV. Trimming cost V 5 bases and J 1 base, with 17 bases left between them. This CDR3 is 16 amino acids long. The CDR3 bases are TGTGCCAGCAGCGCCGAATCACAGGGAACGAACACTGAAGCTTTCTTT. Amino acid sequence: CASSAESQGTNTEAFF.

The chain joins TRBV5-4 to TRBJ1-2, with 9 nucleotides matching TRBD1. The length of the CDR3 is 15 residues. Germline V lookup: CDR1 SGHNT, CDR2 YYREEE (reference sequence). Losses at the gene ends were 0 bases for V and 8 bases for J; bases not matched to a gene: 8. The CDR3 bases are TGTGCCAGCAGCTTGGACTCGGGACAGGGTGGCGGCTACACCTTC. Translating gives CASSLDSGQGGGYTF.

This clone occurred once. The chain is built from TRBV7-2 and TRBJ2-7; 12 nucleotides match TRBD2. Per the germline V gene, CDR1 is SGHTA and CDR2 is FQGNSA. V shed 1 base, J shed 3 bases, and the junction held 7 bases outside the gene matches. CDR3 length: 17 amino acids. CDR3 amino acids: CASSLDPGLAGYYEQYF. For the CDR3, the DNA is TGTGCCAGCAGCTTAGATCCGGGACTAGCGGGCTACTACGAGCAGTACTTC.

J is TRBJ1-1 and V is TRBV10-2; TRBD1 is a possible D gene (5 bases). CDR1 WSHSY and CDR2 SAAADI come from the germline V gene. V lost 2 bases and J 10 bases, leaving 8 bases between the germline ends. The CDR3 runs 11 residues. The CDR3 DNA reads TGCGCCAGCAGTGAGCGGGGGTCAGCTTTCTTT. Encoded protein: CASSERGSAFF.